Listed below are T cell receptor beta chains from one sample, sequenced in a study of blood T cell repertoires in COVID-19. The data were produced by immunoSEQ multiplex PCR, yet TCRdb's version contains in-frame clones alone and is incomplete. The sample yields around 97,000 clones, nearly 90% seen once. The sample consisted of peripheral blood. The source is a man between 50 and 59 years old in a cohort sampled during active COVID-19. The CDR3 runs from the conserved cysteine through the conserved F or W. Each record gives: clone size, V gene, D gene, J gene, CDR3 protein, CDR3 DNA. The D gene is left open where the match is weak. Clone sizes are given selectively: once, few, many, or a class where the clone is expanded.

>NA|TRBV7-8|TRBD1|TRBJ1-2
CASSLNRGNYGYTF
TGTGCCAGCAGCTTAAACAGGGGGAACTATGGCTACACCTTC
>NA|TRBV6-4|NA|TRBJ2-2
CASSEFLYTGELFF
TGTGCCAGCAGTGAATTCCTTTACACCGGGGAGCTGTTTTTT
>NA|TRBV9|NA|TRBJ1-4
CASSVDQGPREKLFF
TGTGCCAGCAGCGTAGATCAGGGTCCCCGGGAAAAACTGTTTTTT
>NA|TRBV7-9|TRBD1|TRBJ2-4
CASSSGTGNIQYF
TGTGCCAGCAGCTCGGGGACAGGGAACATTCAGTACTTC
>few|TRBV4-3|NA|TRBJ2-1
CASSRPPGLWGEQFF
TGCGCCAGCAGCCGTCCCCCAGGGTTGTGGGGTGAGCAGTTCTTC
>NA|TRBV9|NA|TRBJ1-2
CASSAPQGHGYTF
TGTGCCAGCAGCGCCCCCCAGGGCCATGGCTACACCTTC
>NA|TRBV15|TRBD1|TRBJ2-1
CATRTLTGGSSYNEQFF
TGTGCCACCCGGACGTTGACAGGGGGCAGCTCCTACAATGAGCAGTTCTTC
>NA|TRBV11-2|NA|TRBJ2-5
CASSPLPGGQETQYF
TGTGCCAGCAGCCCACTACCCGGGGGCCAAGAGACCCAGTACTTC
>NA|TRBV12-5|NA|TRBJ2-7
CASGSYYEQYF
TGTGCTAGTGGCTCGTACTACGAGCAGTACTTC
>once|TRBV19|TRBD2|TRBJ2-1
CASSIDAGGTTTEQFF
TGTGCCAGTAGTATTGACGCGGGGGGGACTACAACTGAGCAGTTCTTC
>NA|TRBV6-5|TRBD1|TRBJ1-1
CASSPRQGGRAFF
TGTGCCAGCAGTCCCCGACAGGGAGGCCGTGCTTTCTTT
>once|TRBV3-1/TRBV3-2|NA|TRBJ1-3
CASSRDLPRVSGNTIYF
TGTGCCAGCAGCCGAGACCTCCCCCGGGTTTCGGGAAACACCATATATTTT
>NA|TRBV5-4|TRBD2|TRBJ2-2
CASSYLPGGGDTGELFF
TGTGCCAGCAGCTACCTCCCGGGAGGGGGGGACACCGGGGAGCTGTTTTTT
>NA|TRBV10-3|NA|TRBJ1-1
CAISENGNTEAFF
TGTGCCATCAGTGAGAACGGGAACACTGAAGCTTTCTTT